One and the same sample provided the 25 T cell receptor beta chains below, sequenced in a study of OX40 agonist ivuxolimab in advanced cancers. Libraries came from the immunoSEQ multiplex PCR assay. Not all clones reach the TCRdb copy of this immuneACCESS table, which keeps in-frame sequences only. Checked studies attribute under half of the gap to unresolved V genes and leave the rest unexplained. Present in this sample are roughly 55,000 clones, 70% to 80% of which were seen just once. The ten largest clones take up roughly 4% of the sample. The specimen was CD4+ or CD8+ T cells sorted from blood, collected in a trial of the OX40 agonist ivuxolimab. The receptors were gathered from an adult with an advanced solid tumor such as melanoma, head and neck, liver or kidney cancer.

The chain joins TRBV4-1 to TRBJ2-5, with 11 bases aligning to TRBD2. Unmatched junction bases numbered 5, after V lost 1 base and J lost 7 bases. Germline values: CDR1 MGHRA, CDR2 YSYEKL. The CDR3 contains 15 residues. The CDR3 region has the DNA TGCGCCAGCAGCCAAGGACTAGCGGGGCTGGGGACCCAGTACTTC. Amino acids: CASSQGLAGLGTQYF.

This clone was observed a handful of times. The chain combines TRBV30 with TRBJ2-7; TRBD2 agrees at 8 bases. The CDR3 length is 13 residues. Per germline, CDR1 GTSNPN and CDR2 SVGIG (reference sequence). With 2 bases clipped from V and 5 bases from J, the junction kept 5 bases outside the gene matches. CDR3 region: CAWSREGIHEQYF. CDR3 bases: TGTGCCTGGAGTCGGGAGGGGATCCACGAGCAGTACTTC.

The CDR3 DNA reads TGTGCCAGTAGTACCGAACCCTCTGGGGCCAACGTCCTGACTTTC. As protein: CASSTEPSGANVLTF. V usage is TRBV19 and J usage is TRBJ2-6; D gene ambiguous. In germline, CDR1 is LNHDA, CDR2 SQIVND (reference sequence). The V and J ends lost 4 bases and 0 bases respectively, with 7 bases between them. CDR3 length: 15 residues.

V is TRBV28 and J is TRBJ2-3; TRBD1 aligns across 8 bases. J was trimmed by 3 bases and V by 4 bases; bases with no gene match: 6. Germline V gene lookup returns CDR1 MDHEN and CDR2 SYDVKM. There are 15 residues in the CDR3. CDR3 sequence reads: CASSSQGAGTDTQYF. Written as DNA, the CDR3 is TGTGCCAGCAGTTCCCAGGGGGCTGGGACAGATACGCAGTATTTT.

The chain has TRBV5-6 and TRBJ2-1; D is perhaps TRBD1 (5 bases). The V and J ends lost 3 bases and 4 bases respectively, with 17 bases between them. The CDR3 length is 16 residues. The germline V gene encodes CDR1 SGHDT and CDR2 YYEEEE. The CDR3, as DNA: TGTGCCAGCAGCTCGGCTTGGGGCGGAGAGTACAATGAGCAGTTCTTC. Its protein product is CASSSAWGGEYNEQFF.

The V call is TRBV30, the J call TRBJ1-6, with TRBD1 as a possible D gene (5 bases). CDR3 length: 16 residues. V was shortened by 0 bases and J by 6 bases, with 15 bases between the two germline ends. Germline V gives CDR1 GTSNPN, CDR2 SVGIG (reference sequence). This CDR3 reads CAWSVPLGHLNSPLHF. The CDR3 coding sequence is TGTGCCTGGAGTGTTCCTCTCGGACATCTTAATTCACCCCTCCACTTT. The whole variable domain, remainder taken from reference TRBV30 and TRBJ1-6, is SQTIHQWPATLVQPVGSPLSLECTVEGTSNPNLYWYRQAAGRGLQLLFYSVGIGQISSEVPQNLSASRPQDRQFILSSKKLLLSDSGFYLCAWSVPLGHLNSPLHFGNGTRLTVT.

The J gene is TRBJ2-6, the V gene TRBV9, with no clear D. CDR1 is SGDLS and CDR2 is YYNGEE in the germline V gene. The CDR3 length is 13 residues. V dropped 5 bases and J dropped 4 bases, with 7 bases sitting between them. The CDR3, as DNA: TGTGCCAGCAGGTCATCCGGGGCCAACGTCCTGACTTTC. As protein: CASRSSGANVLTF.

This chain links TRBV28 with TRBJ2-7; 13 nucleotides align to TRBD2. Germline lookup yields CDR1 MDHEN and CDR2 SYDVKM. V lost 5 bases and J lost 12; bases outside the gene matches: 4. CDR3 length: 12 amino acids. The CDR3 spells CASSPGLAGPYF. In DNA, the CDR3 is TGTGCCAGCAGTCCGGGACTAGCGGGACCGTACTTC.

The CDR3 is CASSLQGTEGEQYF. The CDR3 bases are TGTGCCAGCTCACTGCAGGGCACCGAGGGAGAGCAGTACTTC. V usage is TRBV18 and J usage is TRBJ2-7, with D perhaps matching TRBD1 or TRBD2 (5 bases each). V lost 4 bases and J lost 7, with 17 bases in between. CDR1 is KGHSH and CDR2 is LQKENI in the germline V gene. CDR3 length: 14 amino acids.

The chain is built from TRBV2 and TRBJ2-1, with a weak D call TRBD2 (6 bases). Germline CDR1 is SNHLY and CDR2 is FYNNEI. The CDR3 has 13 amino acids. Trimming took 5 bases from V and 11 from J, leaving 16 bases between them. The CDR3 DNA sequence: TGTGCCAGCAGTTTACGGACTACCTCCCAGCAGTTCTTC. Residues: CASSLRTTSQQFF.

The J gene is TRBJ1-1, the V gene TRBV10-1; 9 positions agree with TRBD1. The CDR3 spans 15 residues. V lost 6 bases to trimming and J lost 6 bases; unmatched junction nucleotides: 11. Germline V gives CDR1 WNHNN, CDR2 SYGVQD (reference sequence). Here the CDR3 reads CASSSTGTGLAEAFF. The CDR3 DNA follows: TGCGCCAGCAGCTCAACCGGGACAGGGTTGGCTGAAGCTTTCTTT.

This clone has a single count. The genes are TRBV7-8 and TRBJ2-1; D perhaps matches TRBD1 (6 bases). Germline values: CDR1 SGHVS, CDR2 FQNEAQ. The CDR3 consists of 13 residues. Trimming took off 5 bases at V and 5 bases at J, with 10 bases between the two ends. The DNA for the CDR3 is TGTGCCAGCAGCCACGACAGGAACAATGAGCAGTTCTTC. Its translation: CASSHDRNNEQFF.

A note on this clone: One base separates it from a far larger clone, so it is likely a read error. The sample contains more than one DNA sequence encoding this CDR3. CDR3 sequence: CASSLRVNEKLFF. DNA of the CDR3: TGTGCCAGCAGCTTAAGGGTCAATGAAAAACTGTTTTTT. The chain couples TRBV7-9 to TRBJ1-4; D gene unclear. With 2 bases removed from V and 5 bases from J, the gap between germline ends came to 6 bases. CDR1 is SEHNR and CDR2 is FQNEAQ in the germline V gene (reference sequence). The CDR3 totals 13 residues.

Turning to this clone: In the same sample, other DNA sequences code for this CDR3. The chain is built from TRBV4-3 and TRBJ1-1; 7 bases map to TRBD1. After removal of 5 bases from V and 5 bases from J, the junction contained 11 bases not matched to a gene. This CDR3 comprises 15 residues. Germline V gene data show CDR1 as LGHNA and CDR2 as YSLEER. The DNA of the CDR3 is TGCGCCAGCAGCAAGACGTGGACAGGAGGGACTGAAGCTTTCTTT. This encodes CASSKTWTGGTEAFF.

This clone was seen once. The chain has TRBV5-8 and TRBJ2-5; TRBD1 aligns across 7 bases. V was clipped by 5 bases and J by 7 bases; unmatched bases: 8. The CDR3 has 13 amino acids. Germline-derived CDR1 and CDR2 are SGHTS and YDEGEE. The DNA of the CDR3 is TGTGCCAGCAGACGCACAGGGGAAAGGACCCAGTACTTC. It specifies CASRRTGERTQYF.

The V call is TRBV10-2, the J call TRBJ2-5; 8 bases fit TRBD1. Losses at the gene ends were 0 bases for V and 4 bases for J; bases not matched to a gene: 7. This CDR3 spans 16 amino acids. Per the germline V gene, CDR1 is WSHSY and CDR2 is SAAADI. The CDR3 sequence is CASSESGTGGGETQYF. Here the CDR3 DNA reads TGCGCCAGCAGTGAGTCCGGGACAGGTGGCGGAGAGACCCAGTACTTC.

The chain uses TRBV7-8 and TRBJ2-3; 7 positions agree with TRBD2. The length of the CDR3 is 15 residues. The junction had 9 bases not matched to a gene; V was cut back by 7 bases and J by 2 bases. The germline V gene encodes CDR1 SGHVS and CDR2 FQNEAQ. CDR3 sequence reads: CASIRTRRYTDTQYF. CDR3 DNA: TGTGCCAGCATCCGGACTAGACGATACACAGATACGCAGTATTTT.

The CDR3 DNA is TGTGCCAGCTCACCGACAACTGGCTACGAGCAGTACTTC. Translated: CASSPTTGYEQYF. The chain uses TRBV18 and TRBJ2-7, with unresolved D. CDR1 is KGHSH and CDR2 is LQKENI in the germline V gene. The CDR3 contains 13 residues. V was pared by 3 bases and J by 3 bases, with 9 bases between.

The J gene is TRBJ1-5, the V gene TRBV7-2; TRBD1 matches at 8 bases. Germline loops: CDR1 SGHTA, CDR2 FQGNSA. The CDR3 is made up of 14 amino acids. The V gene end was trimmed by 6 bases and the J gene end by 6 bases; junction bases not matched to a gene: 7. This chain's CDR3 is CASRFTGGGQPQHF. CDR3 coding DNA: TGTGCCAGCAGGTTTACAGGGGGAGGTCAGCCCCAGCATTTT.

This chain uses TRBV10-1 with TRBJ2-5; a possible D gene is TRBD1 (6 bases). The V end lost 7 bases, the J end lost 7 bases, and 13 bases lay between the germline ends. CDR3 length equals 12 residues. Germline values: CDR1 WNHNN, CDR2 SYGVQD (reference sequence). CDR3 protein: CASIQGWVTQYF. DNA for the CDR3: TGCGCCAGCATACAGGGATGGGTGACCCAGTACTTC.

The rearrangement joins TRBV28 to TRBJ2-1; no definite D call. V was cut by 2 bases and J by 4 bases, with 15 bases left in between. Germline V gene sequence: CDR1 MDHEN, CDR2 SYDVKM. CDR3 length: 16 residues. The DNA for the CDR3 is TGTGCCAGCAGTTTACTAGGCGAATACGGATACAATGAGCAGTTCTTC. Its protein product is CASSLLGEYGYNEQFF.

J is TRBJ2-3 and V is TRBV15; TRBD2 agrees at 7 bases. Germline V gene sequence: CDR1 LNHNV, CDR2 YYDKDF (reference sequence). The CDR3 sequence is 16 residues long. V dropped 0 bases and J dropped 2; count of bases not matched to a gene: 5. The CDR3 loop reads CATSRDVGGDTDTQYF. CDR3 in DNA: TGTGCCACCAGCAGAGATGTGGGAGGGGACACAGATACGCAGTATTTT.

The chain couples TRBV4-1 to TRBJ2-7; D is tentatively TRBD1 or TRBD2 (7 bases each). Germline CDR1 reads MGHRA; CDR2 reads YSYEKL. The CDR3 length is 16 residues. V lost 4 bases and J lost 3, with 19 bases in between. The CDR3 DNA is TGCGCCAGCAGCCCAGGCAGGGGGGGGACACACTACGAGCAGTACTTC. Translated: CASSPGRGGTHYEQYF.

CDR3 nucleotide sequence: TGTGCCAGCAGTTTTGGACATAAAACCTATGGCTACACCTTC. This sequence encodes CASSFGHKTYGYTF. This chain joins TRBV28 and TRBJ1-2; maybe TRBD1 (5 bases). The CDR3 totals 14 residues. V lost 3 bases to trimming and J lost 4 bases, with 12 bases between them. Germline V gives CDR1 MDHEN, CDR2 SYDVKM.

The chain couples TRBV25-1 to TRBJ2-5, with D unclear. The germline V and J ends were trimmed by 0 bases and 2 bases, with 7 bases remaining between them. The CDR3 is 14 residues long. Germline V gene data show CDR1 as MGHDK and CDR2 as SYGVNS. The DNA of the CDR3 is TGTGCCAGCAGTGAATATAAAGAACAAGAGACCCAGTACTTC. Residues: CASSEYKEQETQYF.